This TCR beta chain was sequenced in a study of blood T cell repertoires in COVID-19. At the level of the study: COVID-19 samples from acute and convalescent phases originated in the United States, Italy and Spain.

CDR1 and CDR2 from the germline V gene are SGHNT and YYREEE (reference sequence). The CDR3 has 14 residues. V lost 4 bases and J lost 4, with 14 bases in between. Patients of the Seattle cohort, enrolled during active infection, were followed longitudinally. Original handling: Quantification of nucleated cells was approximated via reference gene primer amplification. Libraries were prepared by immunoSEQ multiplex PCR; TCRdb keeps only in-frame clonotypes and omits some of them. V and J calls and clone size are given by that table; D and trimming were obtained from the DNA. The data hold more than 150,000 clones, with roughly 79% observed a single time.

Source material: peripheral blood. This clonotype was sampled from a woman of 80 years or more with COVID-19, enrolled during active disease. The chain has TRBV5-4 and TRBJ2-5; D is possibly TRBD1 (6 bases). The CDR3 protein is CASSPKTGGETQYF. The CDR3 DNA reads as TGTGCCAGCAGCCCGAAGACAGGAGGAGAGACCCAGTACTTC.